The rows below give T cell receptor beta chains drawn from one sample of a study of cytomegalovirus exposure and HLA in healthy donors. Using immunoSEQ multiplex PCR, the repertoire was profiled, and TCRdb retains in-frame clones only, with some absent. The top ten clones hold approximately 13% of a sample with 120,000 to 150,000 clones, about three quarters of them seen once. The sample was PBMCs. The receptors derive from a man aged 35-49 years in good health and CMV-seropositive. CDR3s include the opening cysteine and the closing phenylalanine or tryptophan. D genes are given only for firm matches. A row's size may be missing; if present it is once, few, many or a size class.

few	-	TRBV7-9	TRBJ2-2	CASSLLPPGAPGELFF	TGTGCCAGCAGCTTATTACCCCCAGGGGCCCCCGGGGAGCTGTTTTTT
-	TRBD2	TRBV7-4	TRBJ2-1	CASSQPLLAGYNEQFF	TGTGCCAGCAGCCAACCTTTACTAGCGGGCTACAATGAGCAGTTCTTC
-	TRBD2	TRBV7-9	TRBJ2-2	CSSSLRGRNTGELFF	TGTTCCAGCAGCTTACGCGGGAGAAACACCGGGGAGCTGTTTTTT
-	-	TRBV11-2	TRBJ2-3	CASSLDQGTQYF	TGTGCCAGCAGCTTAGATCAGGGTACGCAGTATTTT
-	TRBD1	TRBV7-2	TRBJ2-1	CASSLRRDRGLEQFF	TGTGCCAGCAGTCTGAGGCGGGACAGGGGGCTTGAGCAGTTCTTC
-	-	TRBV18	TRBJ2-7	CASSRGPEQYF	TGTGCCAGCTCACGGGGGCCTGAGCAGTACTTC
-	-	TRBV4-3	TRBJ1-2	CASSQGVTDSYGYTF	TGCGCCAGCAGCCAAGGGGTGACAGATAGCTATGGCTACACCTTC
few	TRBD2	TRBV28	TRBJ2-7	CASGRDYSYEQYF	TGTGCCAGCGGGAGGGACTACTCCTACGAGCAGTACTTC
-	TRBD2	TRBV7-2	TRBJ2-1	CASSWAGGEQFF	TGTGCCAGCAGCTGGGCGGGGGGTGAGCAGTTCTTC
-	-	TRBV15	TRBJ1-3	CATSRGSGNTIYF	TGTGCCACCAGCAGAGGTTCGGGAAACACCATATATTTT
-	-	TRBV20-1	TRBJ1-2	CRTDGYGYTF	TGCAGAACAGATGGGTATGGCTACACCTTC
many	TRBD1	TRBV5-6	TRBJ1-1	CASSLAGGAGVNTEAFF	TGTGCCAGCAGCCTCGCAGGGGGCGCCGGGGTGAACACTGAAGCTTTCTTT
-	TRBD2	TRBV18	TRBJ2-3	CASSPPSGSDTQYF	TGTGCCAGCTCACCACCTAGCGGGAGTGATACGCAGTATTTT
-	TRBD2	TRBV7-9	TRBJ2-7	CASSSRGSPTYEQYF	TGTGCCAGCAGTTCGCGGGGGTCTCCAACCTACGAGCAGTACTTC
-	-	TRBV18	TRBJ2-3	CASQEVATDTQYF	TGTGCCAGCCAGGAGGTCGCCACAGATACGCAGTATTTT
once	-	TRBV5-1	TRBJ2-5	CASSLDPSNVETQYF	TGCGCCAGCAGCTTGGACCCCAGTAATGTGGAGACCCAGTACTTC
-	-	TRBV5-1	TRBJ2-3	CASRAEGPDTQYF	TGCGCCAGCAGGGCGGAGGGTCCAGATACGCAGTATTTT
-	-	TRBV27	TRBJ2-1	CASTYAAGYNEQFF	TGTGCCAGCACATACGCGGCGGGCTACAATGAGCAGTTCTTC
-	TRBD2	TRBV5-4	TRBJ2-7	CASSRLAVYEQYF	TGTGCCAGCAGCAGACTAGCGGTCTACGAGCAGTACTTC
-	TRBD2	TRBV28	TRBJ2-3	CASTRGFRDTQYF	TGTGCCAGCACGCGGGGGTTTAGGGATACGCAGTATTTT
-	TRBD2	TRBV7-3	TRBJ2-5	CASSEGLADQETQYF	TGTGCCAGCAGCGAGGGACTAGCGGACCAAGAGACCCAGTACTTC
-	TRBD1	TRBV2	TRBJ2-7	CASSDQGATYEQYF	TGTGCCAGCAGTGATCAGGGGGCCACCTACGAGCAGTACTTC
-	-	TRBV5-1	TRBJ2-1	CASGGTATINEQFF	TGCGCCAGCGGCGGGACAGCGACGATCAATGAGCAGTTCTTC
-	TRBD2	TRBV5-1	TRBJ2-3	CASSSRGLAGPGDTQYF	TGCGCCAGCAGCTCTAGGGGACTAGCGGGACCCGGGGATACGCAGTATTTT
-	TRBD1	TRBV7-8	TRBJ2-1	CASSLRESPGQGANEQFF	TGTGCCAGCAGCTTAAGGGAGTCCCCGGGACAGGGTGCCAATGAGCAGTTCTTC
-	TRBD2	TRBV6-9	TRBJ2-7	CAGAREVNEQYF	TGTGCAGGCGCGCGGGAGGTGAACGAGCAGTACTTC
few	-	TRBV7-2	TRBJ2-7	CASSFSQGLYEQYF	TGTGCCAGCAGCTTCTCACAGGGTCTATACGAGCAGTACTTC
-	-	TRBV4-1	TRBJ2-4	CASSQAPPSTKNIQYF	TGCGCCAGCAGCCAAGCGCCCCCTAGTACCAAAAACATTCAGTACTTC
few	-	TRBV19	TRBJ2-2	CASSISGTPNTGELFF	TGTGCCAGTAGTATATCCGGGACACCAAACACCGGGGAGCTGTTTTTT
-	TRBD1	TRBV5-1	TRBJ1-5	CASSMTGTGNQPQHF	TGCGCCAGCAGCATGACCGGGACAGGGAACCAGCCCCAGCATTTT
once	TRBD1	TRBV19	TRBJ1-3	CASRTDRDSGNTIYF	TGTGCCAGCCGGACCGACAGGGACTCTGGAAACACCATATATTTT
-	-	TRBV5-1	TRBJ1-1	CASSLGGVQKLAFF	TGCGCCAGCAGCTTGGGGGGGGTACAGAAGCTGGCTTTCTTT
few	TRBD1	TRBV5-5	TRBJ1-5	CASSLLTGGNQPQHF	TGTGCCAGCAGCTTGCTCACAGGGGGCAATCAGCCCCAGCATTTT
-	-	TRBV28	TRBJ1-1	CATNFQGLTEAFF	TGTGCCACGAATTTCCAGGGTTTGACTGAAGCTTTCTTT
-	-	TRBV4-3	TRBJ1-1	CASSQDRVVRTEAFF	TGCGCCAGCAGCCAAGATCGGGTAGTAAGAACTGAAGCTTTCTTT
-	TRBD1	TRBV11-3	TRBJ2-2	CASSLNYRGTGELFF	TGTGCCAGCAGCTTAAACTACAGGGGTACCGGGGAGCTGTTTTTT
few	TRBD1	TRBV28	TRBJ1-1	CASSHYQGQGRTEAFF	TGTGCCAGCAGCCACTATCAGGGACAGGGGAGGACTGAAGCTTTCTTT
-	-	TRBV27	TRBJ2-3	CASSPLWAGLDTQYF	TGTGCCAGCAGCCCCCTCTGGGCGGGGTTGGATACGCAGTATTTT
-	-	TRBV11-1	TRBJ1-1	CASSAIGRRDTEAFF	TGTGCCAGCAGCGCCATCGGGAGGAGGGACACTGAAGCTTTCTTT
-	-	TRBV5-1	TRBJ2-2	CASSLGSSPGELFF	TGCGCCAGCAGCTTGGGGAGTAGCCCCGGGGAGCTGTTTTTT
-	TRBD2	TRBV7-3	TRBJ2-3	CASSLDGTSGIASTDTQYF	TGTGCCAGCAGCTTAGATGGGACTAGCGGGATAGCTAGCACAGATACGCAGTATTTT
-	-	TRBV6-5	TRBJ1-2	CASSPGPLYGYTF	TGTGCCAGCAGCCCAGGTCCTCTCTATGGCTACACCTTC
once	TRBD1	TRBV6-1	TRBJ1-1	CASSTEGAGTEAFF	TGTGCCAGCAGCACGGAGGGGGCGGGCACTGAAGCTTTCTTT
-	TRBD1	TRBV28	TRBJ1-1	CASSYRGPTEAFF	TGTGCCAGCAGCTACAGGGGCCCCACTGAAGCTTTCTTT
-	-	TRBV7-2	TRBJ2-5	CASSLVPGRGLETQYF	TGTGCCAGCAGCTTAGTCCCCGGCCGGGGTCTGGAGACCCAGTACTTC
-	-	TRBV29-1	TRBJ1-1	CSTTGMTEAFF	TGCAGCACTACAGGGATGACTGAAGCTTTCTTT
-	-	TRBV7-6	TRBJ2-5	CASSSNSGLRETQYF	TGTGCCAGCAGCTCCAACTCAGGGTTACGCGAGACCCAGTACTTC
-	-	TRBV18	TRBJ1-5	CASSPSPAEPQHF	TGTGCCAGCTCTCCCTCGCCCGCGGAGCCCCAGCATTTT
-	TRBD1	TRBV6-5	TRBJ1-4	CASSYVGTGDEKLFF	TGTGCCAGCAGTTACGTTGGGACAGGGGATGAAAAACTGTTTTTT
few	TRBD2	TRBV9	TRBJ2-3	CASSEGLAGPDTQYF	TGTGCCAGCAGTGAAGGACTAGCGGGACCGGATACGCAGTATTTT
-	-	TRBV7-6	TRBJ2-5	CASSEYQETQYF	TGTGCCAGCAGTGAGTACCAAGAGACCCAGTACTTC
-	TRBD2	TRBV30	TRBJ2-3	CAWSVAGGPTDTQYF	TGTGCCTGGAGTGTGGCGGGAGGCCCCACAGATACGCAGTATTTT
few	-	TRBV19	TRBJ2-1	CASMSLSSYNEQFF	TGTGCCAGTATGAGTCTGAGCTCCTACAATGAGCAGTTCTTC
-	-	TRBV30	TRBJ2-7	CAWSPILGYEQYF	TGTGCCTGGTCCCCGATCCTAGGCTACGAGCAGTACTTC
-	-	TRBV5-4	TRBJ1-2	CASSLDSIYGYTF	TGTGCCAGCAGCTTAGACAGTATTTATGGCTACACCTTC
-	TRBD1	TRBV29-1	TRBJ1-2	CSAKPRDRADLGTF	TGCAGCGCCAAGCCAAGGGACAGGGCTGATCTGGGCACCTTC
-	-	TRBV6-1	TRBJ2-1	CASSRGLSYNEQFF	TGTGCCAGCAGCAGGGGCCTTTCCTACAATGAGCAGTTCTTC